Here is one T cell receptor (beta chain) with its context. The antigen is unknown. It was with random hexamers that 0.5 to 1 ug RNA was reverse transcribed. Amplification of TCR beta CDR3 by immunoSEQ multiplex PCR spanned 54 Vbeta and 13 Jbeta. Using its own MiXCR run on the immunoSEQ multiplex PCR reads, TCRdb lists one record per CDR3 protein. The table includes fewer than 80,000 distinct CDR3 sequences, 95% detected once. This entry is derived from a study of CD8 T cells in Susac syndrome. Study findings and constraints: The study conceded that its TCR sequencing and HLA analysis involved relatively few individuals.

Germline loops: CDR1 LGHDT, CDR2 YNNKEL (reference sequence). V lost 8 bases and J lost 8; bases outside the gene matches: 6. The CDR3 spans 13 residues. The material sequenced was CD8+ T cells from PBMCs. The J gene is TRBJ2-1, the V gene TRBV3-1, with 10 bases fitting TRBD1. The source is a human donor in good health. The CDR3 is CASRDRGGDEQFF. The CDR3 DNA is TGTGCCAGCCGGGACAGGGGTGGTGATGAGCAGTTCTTC.